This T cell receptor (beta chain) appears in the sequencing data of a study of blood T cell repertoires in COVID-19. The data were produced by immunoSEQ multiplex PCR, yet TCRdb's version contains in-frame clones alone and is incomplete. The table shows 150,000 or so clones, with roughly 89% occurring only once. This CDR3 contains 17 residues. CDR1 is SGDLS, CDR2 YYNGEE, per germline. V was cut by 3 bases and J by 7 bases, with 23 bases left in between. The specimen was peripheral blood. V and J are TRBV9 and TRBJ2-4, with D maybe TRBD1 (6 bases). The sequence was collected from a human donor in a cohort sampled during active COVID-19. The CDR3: CASSEPTGRPGVNIQYF. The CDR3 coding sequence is TGTGCCAGCAGCGAGCCGACAGGCCGGCCGGGTGTGAACATTCAGTACTTC.